Listed below are T cell receptor beta chains from one sample, sequenced in a study of blood T cell repertoires in COVID-19. Sequencing was performed with immunoSEQ multiplex PCR; in TCRdb, only in-frame clones are kept and a portion is missing. The sample lists about 120,000 clones, 60% to 80% occurring once. The sample taken for sequencing was peripheral blood. These receptors all come from a human donor in a cohort sampled during active COVID-19. CDR3s leave out the opening cysteine and the closing phenylalanine or tryptophan.

V gene	J gene	CDR3 protein
TRBV7-8	TRBJ2-7	ASSLAASGGYEQY
TRBV10-3	TRBJ1-2	AISDQSNYGYT
TRBV7-2	TRBJ2-6	ASSHSGKRANVLT
TRBV7-9	TRBJ1-2	ASSKPDRILYGYT
TRBV5-6	TRBJ2-7	ASSGRPGYEQY
TRBV4-1	TRBJ2-7	ASSQDSGGIGEQY
TRBV6-4	TRBJ2-3	ASSKRTDSPDTQY
TRBV5-4	TRBJ2-4	ASSTLAGRAKNIQY
TRBV2	TRBJ2-7	ASRPGQGSSYEQY
TRBV5-6	TRBJ2-7	ASSALAGGAYEQY
TRBV5-4	TRBJ2-7	ASSNRGSASYEQY
TRBV2	TRBJ1-2	ATQGTGEYGYT
TRBV19	TRBJ2-7	ASSITGSSYEQY
TRBV4-2	TRBJ2-4	ASSQGGSSGDRAKNIQY
TRBV30	TRBJ2-5	AWSRSLETQY
TRBV18	TRBJ2-5	ASSSEIETQY
TRBV27	TRBJ2-7	ASSLSGDSYEQY
TRBV18	TRBJ2-3	ASSRTGMSRTDTQY
TRBV15	TRBJ1-2	ATSREMGQNYGYT
TRBV19	TRBJ1-1	ASSITPGTEAF
TRBV27	TRBJ2-4	ASSPGLAGGIQY
TRBV4-1	TRBJ1-2	ASSQDGSNYGYT
TRBV15	TRBJ1-1	ATSSFGTGIPEAF
TRBV12-3/TRBV12-4	TRBJ2-5	ASRRQARETQY
TRBV6-5	TRBJ2-7	ASSPGTGSYEQY
TRBV6-5	TRBJ1-3	ASSQGQGAGNTIY
TRBV29-1	TRBJ1-2	SVRGNDGYT
TRBV7-6	TRBJ1-3	ASSSTGSSGNTIY
TRBV28	TRBJ1-5	ASSLTGLQPQH
TRBV4-1	TRBJ1-1	ASSQELDAGRITGAF
TRBV12-5	TRBJ2-7	ARPPGQETPREKYEQY
TRBV7-7	TRBJ2-1	ASSLFFPGSGSERSYNEQF
TRBV9	TRBJ2-5	ASSVGQRSETQY
TRBV4-1	TRBJ2-7	ASSFSTEGLVSYEQY
TRBV5-1	TRBJ2-7	ASSLRPGYEQY
TRBV20-1	TRBJ2-1	SARLAGEQF